One and the same sample provided the 14 T cell receptor beta chains below, sequenced in a study of cytomegalovirus exposure and HLA in healthy donors (dated 2017 in TCRdb). The library was generated by the immunoSEQ multiplex PCR assay. For the multiplex PCR, a mixture combining 60 forward primers for TCR Vbeta segments and 13 reverse primers for TCR Jbeta segments was used. The immuneACCESS repertoire file appears here via TCRdb, limited to in-frame rearrangements. These files lack a portion of the clones; in checked studies, under half of the deficit traces to unresolved V genes, and the cause of the others is not known. The sample includes some 160,000 clones, with around 77% observed a single time. In total, the top ten clones hold around 1.6% of the sample. The sequenced sample consisted of PBMCs. The receptor source for this set is a woman under 40 in good health and CMV-seronegative.

The V and J genes are TRBV9 and TRBJ2-2, with 11 nucleotides matching TRBD1. Germline V lookup: CDR1 SGDLS, CDR2 YYNGEE. Trimming removed 3 bases from V and 3 bases from J; junction bases left unmatched: 7. The CDR3 loop spans 17 amino acids. CDR3 protein: CASSAWTGGADTGELFF. CDR3 bases: TGTGCCAGCAGCGCCTGGACAGGGGGCGCCGACACCGGGGAGCTGTTTTTT.

The chain joins TRBV7-9 to TRBJ2-7; TRBD2 matches at 10 bases. J gave up 7 bases and V 4 bases, and 10 bases lay outside the gene matches. Germline lookup yields CDR1 SEHNR and CDR2 FQNEAQ (reference sequence). This CDR3 is built from 15 residues. CDR3 sequence reads: CASSSFLAGVGEQYF. DNA for the CDR3: TGTGCCAGCAGCTCCTTTCTAGCGGGAGTGGGAGAGCAGTACTTC.

Only a few counts were recorded for this clone. The genes are TRBV7-8 and TRBJ1-1, with D tentatively TRBD1 (6 bases). The CDR3 runs 16 residues. V lost 5 bases to trimming and J lost 3 bases, with 19 bases between them. Germline V gene sequence: CDR1 SGHVS, CDR2 FQNEAQ. For the CDR3, the DNA is TGTGCCAGCAGCGTCGGGGGGGGGCGGTTGTACACTGAAGCTTTCTTT. It yields the protein CASSVGGGRLYTEAFF.

A few counts support this clone. V gene TRBV5-1 combines with J gene TRBJ1-2, with TRBD1 identical over 12 bases. V shed 2 bases, J shed 7 bases, and the junction held 12 bases outside the gene matches. CDR1 and CDR2 (germline): SGHRS, YFSETQ. The length of the CDR3 is 17 residues. The DNA of the CDR3 is TGCGCCAGCAGCTTACAGCCGGGACAGGGGGCGCGGCGTGGCTACACCTTC. Encoded protein: CASSLQPGQGARRGYTF.

The chain has TRBV11-2 and TRBJ2-7; TRBD1 might be the D (6 bases). Germline CDR1 and CDR2: SGHAT and FQNNGV. CDR3 size: 15 residues. Trimming took 1 base from V and 3 from J, leaving 13 bases between them. CDR3 loop: CASSLGGPTLYEQYF. As DNA, the CDR3 is TGTGCCAGCAGCTTAGGGGGGCCAACGCTCTACGAGCAGTACTTC.

The V call is TRBV4-1, the J call TRBJ1-5; D gene unclear. Germline V CDR1 and CDR2: MGHRA, YSYEKL. The CDR3 extends over 14 amino acids. Trimming stripped 1 base from V and 2 bases from J, with 6 bases between. The CDR3 bases are TGCGCCAGCAGCCAAGTTCCAGGCAATCAGCCCCAGCATTTT. Its translation is CASSQVPGNQPQHF.

The V call is TRBV6-5, the J call TRBJ1-4; 7 bases match TRBD1. The germline V gene has CDR1 MNHEY and CDR2 SVGAGI. With 6 bases clipped from V and 7 bases from J, the junction kept 8 bases outside the gene matches. There are 14 residues in the CDR3. CDR3 sequence (DNA): TGTGCCAGCAGCGCCCCGGGACAGATTGAAAAACTGTTTTTT. This codes for CASSAPGQIEKLFF.

The chain uses TRBV7-2 and TRBJ2-7; D perhaps matches TRBD1 (6 bases). The CDR3 length is 13 residues. CDR1 SGHTA and CDR2 FQGNSA come from the germline V gene. Trimming shortened V by 2 bases and J by 4 bases, and 9 bases separated the two germline ends. The CDR3 DNA follows: TGTGCCAGCAGCTTAAACAGGGATTACGAGCAGTACTTC. Encoded protein: CASSLNRDYEQYF.

The V call is TRBV19, the J call TRBJ1-2, with TRBD1 as a possible D gene (5 bases). The V gene lost 3 bases and the J gene lost 4 bases, with 18 bases spanning the gap. In germline, CDR1 is LNHDA, CDR2 SQIVND (reference sequence). CDR3 size: 16 residues. The CDR3, as DNA: TGTGCCAGTAGTATGGGTAGGGGTGAGGAGAGCTATGGCTACACCTTC. This encodes CASSMGRGEESYGYTF.

The CDR3 DNA reads as TGTGCCAGCAGGGGACAGATTTATGGCTACACCTTC. This gives the protein CASRGQIYGYTF. The chain couples TRBV6-5 to TRBJ1-2; 7 bases are a match to TRBD1. Germline CDR1 is MNHEY and CDR2 is SVGAGI. The length of the CDR3 is 12 residues. V gave up 6 bases and J gave up 5 bases; unmatched junction bases: 3.

The chain combines TRBV5-8 with TRBJ2-1; weak D call: TRBD1 (5 bases). With 4 bases removed from V and 0 bases from J, the gap between germline ends came to 14 bases. CDR3 size: 16 residues. Germline assignment: CDR1 SGHTS and CDR2 YDEGEE. DNA of the CDR3: TGTGCCAGCAGCCTCGGGCAGGGCCGCTCCTACAATGAGCAGTTCTTC. Translation gives CASSLGQGRSYNEQFF.

CDR3: CASGLGQGSDEQFF. CDR3 sequence (DNA): TGTGCTAGTGGTTTGGGACAGGGTAGCGATGAGCAGTTCTTC. This chain links TRBV12-5 with TRBJ2-1; 7 bases line up with TRBD1. Germline trimming cut 1 base from V and 8 bases from J; bases unmatched to any gene: 5. Germline V CDR1 and CDR2: LGHNT, FRNRAP. This CDR3 is 14 amino acids long.

The rearrangement links TRBV28 to TRBJ1-2; 9 nucleotides agree with TRBD1. The ends lost 7 bases at V and 8 bases at J; junction bases unmatched: 11. The germline V gene encodes CDR1 MDHEN and CDR2 SYDVKM. This CDR3 contains 14 residues. CDR3 amino acids: CASISGTGRVGYTF. In nucleotides, the CDR3 is TGTGCCAGCATTTCCGGGACAGGGAGGGTCGGCTACACCTTC.

The rearrangement joins TRBV5-1 to TRBJ2-7; 10 positions match TRBD1. Germline V CDR1 and CDR2: SGHRS, YFSETQ. This CDR3 spans 13 amino acids. V lost 6 bases, J lost 5 bases, and 5 bases stayed unmatched. CDR3 loop: CASTLTGGNEQYF. For the CDR3, the DNA is TGCGCCAGCACCCTGACAGGGGGCAACGAGCAGTACTTC. Together with reference TRBV5-1 and TRBJ2-7, the CDR3 gives the full variable domain: KAGVTQTPRYLIKTRGQQVTLSCSPISGHRSVSWYQQTPGQGLQFLFEYFSETQRNKGNFPGRFSGRQFSNSRSEMNVSTLELGDSALYLCASTLTGGNEQYFGPGTRLTVT.